The TCR beta chain described here comes from a study of T cells after yellow fever vaccination. The study, taken as a whole, reports: Abundant clonotypes from the bulk population could have been carried over as contaminants into FACS-sorted repertoires.

As to this clonotype: Its specificity is unknown.

Per germline, CDR1 SGDLS and CDR2 YYNGEE. The CDR3 is 14 amino acids. V gave up 4 bases and J gave up 4 bases, with 12 bases separating them. TCRdb reprocessed the 5' RACE reads with MiXCR, giving one entry per CDR3 protein. The sample lists approximately 610,000 distinct CDR3 sequences; less than 20% were seen once. This receptor was identified in a man aged 18 to 29 who received the YFV17D yellow fever vaccine. The V gene is TRBV9, the J gene TRBJ1-5; D remains ambiguous. Sequences were derived from PBMCs, sampled more than 4 days after the first yellow fever vaccination. CDR3 DNA: TGTGCCAGCAGCCCAGATGGGGATAATCAGCCCCAGCATTTT. This sequence encodes CASSPDGDNQPQHF.